The 17 T cell receptor beta chains below come from one sample, sequenced in a study of cytomegalovirus exposure and HLA in healthy donors. It was with 60 Vbeta and 13 Jbeta primers that the PCR ran. Profiling relied on immunoSEQ multiplex PCR, and the TCRdb table lists in-frame clones only, not all of them. The repertoire holds some 190,000 clones, around 90% seen once, with 1% to 1.4% in the top ten. Sequencing was performed on PBMCs. The receptors shown here come from a boy younger than 10 in good health and CMV-seronegative.

V and J are TRBV7-8 and TRBJ2-7; TRBD1 matches at 8 bases. Germline CDR1 and CDR2: SGHVS and FQNEAQ. The CDR3 runs 15 residues. V shed 5 bases, J shed 0 bases, and the junction held 6 bases outside the gene matches. The CDR3 region has the DNA TGTGCCAGCAGCGTCAGACAGGGGAGCTCCTACGAGCAGTACTTC. Protein product: CASSVRQGSSYEQYF.

This clone was observed a handful of times. The CDR3, as DNA: TGCGCCAGCAGCCATCCCGACAGGAATGAGCAGTTCTTC. It specifies CASSHPDRNEQFF. V gene TRBV4-1 combines with J gene TRBJ2-1, with D tentatively TRBD1 (6 bases). Germline V CDR1 and CDR2: MGHRA, YSYEKL. Between the trimmed V and J ends, which lost 3 bases and 7 bases, there was a span of 10 bases. The CDR3 covers 13 residues.

The J gene is TRBJ2-7, the V gene TRBV7-7; TRBD1 matches at 9 bases. V was pared by 5 bases and J by 4 bases, with 6 bases of the junction left unmatched. The germline gives CDR1 SSHAT, CDR2 FNYEAQ (reference sequence). This CDR3 is built from 14 residues. The CDR3 region has the DNA TGTGCCAGCAGCAAAGGACAGGGGCAATACGAGCAGTACTTC. Amino acids: CASSKGQGQYEQYF.

V gene TRBV5-6 combines with J gene TRBJ1-5; D is ambiguous. The CDR3 length is 16 residues. V gave up 4 bases and J gave up 2 bases, with 16 bases separating them. The germline gives CDR1 SGHDT, CDR2 YYEEEE. In DNA form, the CDR3 reads TGTGCCAGCAGCCTCCAGGCGGGAATCGGCAATCAGCCCCAGCATTTT. Protein sequence: CASSLQAGIGNQPQHF.

V and J are TRBV28 and TRBJ2-7, with TRBD1 identical over 9 bases. The trim removed 4 bases at V and 4 bases at J, leaving 8 bases unmatched. In germline, CDR1 is MDHEN, CDR2 SYDVKM. The CDR3 is 15 amino acids. This CDR3 is CASSSIGTGNYEQYF. In DNA, the CDR3 is TGTGCCAGCAGTTCTATCGGGACAGGGAATTACGAGCAGTACTTC.

The rearrangement uses TRBV5-6 and TRBJ2-7; weak D call: TRBD2 (5 bases). From germline, CDR1 is SGHDT and CDR2 YYEEEE. Between the trimmed V and J ends, which lost 6 bases and 5 bases, there was a span of 18 bases. This CDR3 has 14 residues. This CDR3 reads CASTPGPSEDEQYF. The CDR3 coding sequence is TGTGCCAGCACCCCAGGACCCTCGGAGGACGAGCAGTACTTC.

The chain recombines TRBV5-4 with TRBJ2-5, with 7 bases that match TRBD1. TRBJ2-7 explains the end of the DNA better; the J call may be wrong. This CDR3 has 15 amino acids. In germline, CDR1 is SGHNT, CDR2 YYREEE (reference sequence). The CDR3 DNA reads as TGTGCCAGCAGCATGAGGACAGGTCTCGCCTACGAGCAGTACTTC. It translates to CASSMRTGLAYEQYF.

The rearrangement uses TRBV7-2 and TRBJ2-3; 14 bases line up with TRBD2. In germline, CDR1 is SGHTA, CDR2 FQGNSA. Germline trimming cut 7 bases from V and 2 bases from J; bases unmatched to any gene: 5. This CDR3 comprises 16 residues. CDR3 nucleotides: TGTGCCAGCACTCAGACTAGCGGGGGGGACACAGATACGCAGTATTTT. This sequence encodes CASTQTSGGDTDTQYF.

The chain combines TRBV7-9 with TRBJ2-1; D gene unclear. V lost 1 base, J lost 6 bases, and 10 bases lay in between. The CDR3 sequence is 14 residues long. Germline V gives CDR1 SEHNR, CDR2 FQNEAQ (reference sequence). The CDR3 spells CASSLEVVSNEQFF. The CDR3 bases are TGTGCCAGCAGCTTAGAAGTAGTATCCAATGAGCAGTTCTTC.

The chain carries TRBV18 and TRBJ1-6, with D possibly matching TRBD1 (5 bases). The CDR3 loop spans 15 amino acids. In germline, CDR1 is KGHSH, CDR2 LQKENI. V was clipped by 4 bases and J by 7 bases, with 14 bases between them. The CDR3: CASSRGPGVNSPLHF. DNA for the CDR3: TGTGCCAGCTCACGCGGACCGGGGGTAAATTCACCCCTCCACTTT.

Comment on this clone: Compared with germline, one end of the junction differs, possibly owing to a read error. The J gene is TRBJ1-1, the V gene TRBV7-9, with D uncertain. This CDR3 has 12 amino acids. In germline, CDR1 is SEHNR, CDR2 FQNEAQ (reference sequence). CDR3 amino acids: CSSSPSDVVAFF. In DNA, the CDR3 is TGTTCCAGCAGCCCCAGCGACGTTGTGGCTTTCTTT.

CDR3 in amino acids: CAWSETGLGYTF. The CDR3 bases are TGTGCCTGGAGCGAGACAGGGCTTGGCTACACCTTC. This rearrangement joins TRBV30 to TRBJ1-2; 7 bases fit TRBD1. This CDR3 is 12 amino acids long. In germline, CDR1 is GTSNPN, CDR2 SVGIG (reference sequence). V lost 3 bases to trimming and J lost 7 bases; unmatched junction nucleotides: 5.

The genes are TRBV10-2 and TRBJ1-1; D unresolved. The CDR3 has 12 amino acids. The ends were cut back, 4 bases at V and 1 base at J, with 4 bases in the middle. In germline, CDR1 is WSHSY, CDR2 SAAADI. The CDR3 spells CASSVGNTEAFF. The CDR3, as DNA: TGCGCCAGCAGTGTCGGGAACACTGAAGCTTTCTTT.

A few counts support this clone. The gene calls are TRBV7-3 and TRBJ2-3; perhaps TRBD2 as D (6 bases). This CDR3 region has 14 residues. Trimming pared 5 bases from V and 0 bases from J, leaving 9 bases between. Per germline, CDR1 SGHTA and CDR2 FQGTGA. The CDR3 region has the DNA TGTGCCAGCAGCCGGGACTCTAGCACAGATACGCAGTATTTT. It is translated as CASSRDSSTDTQYF.

The V gene is TRBV5-4, the J gene TRBJ2-1; 8 bases align to TRBD2. The germline gives CDR1 SGHNT, CDR2 YYREEE (reference sequence). There are 15 residues in the CDR3. Trimming took 3 bases from V and 4 from J; bases not matched to a gene: 6. CDR3 in amino acids: CASSYGGGTYNEQFF. The CDR3 bases are TGTGCCAGCAGCTACGGGGGGGGAACGTACAATGAGCAGTTCTTC.

The chain couples TRBV19 to TRBJ1-1, with D maybe TRBD1 (6 bases). Germline V gene data show CDR1 as LNHDA and CDR2 as SQIVND (reference sequence). This CDR3 is 13 amino acids long. The V and J ends lost 4 bases and 4 bases respectively, with 10 bases between them. Written as DNA, the CDR3 is TGTGCCAGTAGTACAATGACAGGCACTGAAGCTTTCTTT. It translates to CASSTMTGTEAFF.

This chain connects TRBV15 to TRBJ2-3; D might be TRBD2 (5 bases). The CDR3 has 19 residues. The V end lost 0 bases, the J end lost 0 bases, and 19 bases lay between the germline ends. Per the germline V gene, CDR1 is LNHNV and CDR2 is YYDKDF (reference sequence). CDR3 sequence (DNA): TGTGCCACCAGCAGAGATGGGAAGAGGGATGGCGGGAGCACAGATACGCAGTATTTT. It translates to CATSRDGKRDGGSTDTQYF.